Listed below are T cell receptor beta chains from one sample, sequenced in a study of tissue T cells after allogeneic stem cell transplantation. Sequenced by immunoSEQ multiplex PCR; TCRdb stores in-frame clones only, minus some. The table lists some 12,000 clones, about two thirds of them singletons. The source material was tissue from the right colon, sampled at autopsy. The receptors were sampled from a woman aged 18 to 50 with breast cancer. Each CDR3 is given with its conserved first and last residue. Each record gives: V gene, CDR3 protein.

TRBV2 | CASSEHPNTGELFF
TRBV9 | CASSVGLGTDTQYF
TRBV10-3 | CATGLREGDEKLFF
TRBV28 | CPRRGGGTGIFSNQPQHF
TRBV5-1 | CASSLARTSGIGEQFF
TRBV7-9 | CASSSSLEGVSNTEAFF
TRBV5-1 | CASSWKGQGLGETQYF
TRBV10-3 | CAISDGQGLNQPQHF
TRBV19 | CASRISGDTQYF
TRBV27 | CASSPQRGYNEQFF
TRBV30 | CAWSRDSNSPLHF
TRBV21-1 | CASSSRDRRRKGTEAFF
TRBV29-1 | CSGRDSRLAALNEQFF
TRBV24-1 | CATSDMTSRETQYF